These 3 T cell receptor beta chains were all obtained from the same sample, sequenced in a study of T cell responses to AZD1222 COVID-19 vaccine. Sequenced by immunoSEQ multiplex PCR; TCRdb stores in-frame clones only, minus some. The sample carries roughly 190,000 clones, around 94% recorded once. This specimen consisted of peripheral blood, obtained on day 0 of AZD1222 vaccination. The receptors derive from an adult in good health.

The chain is built from TRBV3-1 (or the pseudogene TRBV3-2) and TRBJ2-7; weak D call: TRBD1 (5 bases). CDR3 length equals 15 residues. Trimming shortened V by 0 bases and J by 1 base, and 10 bases separated the two germline ends. The germline V gene has CDR1 LGHDT and CDR2 YNNKEL (reference sequence). The CDR3 sequence is CASSQDWGGSYEQYF. For the CDR3, the DNA is TGTGCCAGCAGCCAAGACTGGGGCGGTTCCTACGAGCAGTACTTC.

This chain uses TRBV7-8 with TRBJ2-6, with a tentative D call TRBD1 (6 bases). The CDR3 contains 16 residues. Germline V gene sequence: CDR1 SGHVS, CDR2 FQNEAQ. With 1 base removed from V and 2 bases from J, the gap between germline ends came to 9 bases. The CDR3 spells CASSLDRAAGANVLTF. CDR3 bases: TGTGCCAGCAGCTTAGACAGGGCGGCTGGGGCCAACGTCCTGACTTTC.

CDR3 nucleotides: TGCGCCAGCAGCCGGAATTGGAATCAGCCCCAGCATTTT. This gives the protein CASSRNWNQPQHF. The J gene is TRBJ1-5, the V gene TRBV4-1; D remains ambiguous. The V gene's germline CDR1 is MGHRA and CDR2 YSYEKL. The CDR3 contains 13 residues. V was trimmed by 4 bases and J by 4 bases, leaving 8 bases between them.